These 3 T cell receptor beta chains were all obtained from the same sample, sequenced in a study of blood T cell repertoires in COVID-19. Sequencing used immunoSEQ multiplex PCR; TCRdb keeps in-frame clones, though not all of them. The sample holds 200,000 to 250,000 clones, around 90% seen once. Sequenced: PBMCs or T cells enriched from blood (not recorded which). The source of these receptors is a woman aged 45-60 years with acute COVID-19.

This chain links TRBV30 with TRBJ2-1; D perhaps matches TRBD2 (6 bases). Germline assignment: CDR1 GTSNPN and CDR2 SVGIG (reference sequence). This CDR3 spans 14 amino acids. V lost 3 bases, J lost 5 bases, and 14 bases lay in between. The CDR3 here is CAWSRASVDNEQFF. DNA for the CDR3: TGTGCCTGGAGCAGAGCTAGCGTAGACAATGAGCAGTTCTTC.

The chain couples TRBV2 to TRBJ2-1, with D unresolved. There are 15 residues in the CDR3. Germline-derived CDR1 and CDR2 are SNHLY and FYNNEI. Trimming left V 3 bases short and J 0 bases short, with 9 bases between. This CDR3 is CASSDFTSSYNEQFF. The CDR3 nucleotides are TGTGCCAGCAGTGATTTCACGAGCTCCTACAATGAGCAGTTCTTC.

The chain recombines TRBV19 with TRBJ2-7; 14 positions match TRBD2. CDR1 is LNHDA, CDR2 SQIVND, per germline (reference sequence). The CDR3 runs to 16 residues. The V segment lost 4 bases and the J segment 0 bases; nucleotides outside the gene matches: 2. CDR3 DNA: TGTGCCAGTAGTAAGGGGACTAGCGGGAGCTCCTACGAGCAGTACTTC. This codes for CASSKGTSGSSYEQYF.